These 4 T cell receptor beta chains originate from one sample sequenced in a study of blood T cell repertoires in COVID-19. Profiling relied on immunoSEQ multiplex PCR, and the TCRdb table lists in-frame clones only, not all of them. The table lists roughly 200,000 clones, around 94% of them singletons. Sequenced input: peripheral blood. All receptors come from a man under 40 with COVID-19, enrolled during active disease.

The chain has TRBV20-1 and TRBJ2-1, with 9 bases identical to TRBD2. This CDR3 is built from 19 residues. V lost 3 bases and J lost 2; bases outside the gene matches: 17. The germline V gene has CDR1 DFQATT and CDR2 SNEGSKA (reference sequence). The CDR3 loop is CSASPPPGGGGPTYNEQFF. The CDR3, as DNA: TGCAGTGCTAGTCCCCCTCCAGGCGGGGGGGGCCCCACCTACAATGAGCAGTTCTTC.

This chain connects TRBV4-2 to TRBJ2-7; 9 bases fit TRBD1. J was trimmed by 2 bases and V by 3 bases; bases with no gene match: 14. The CDR3 sequence is 18 residues long. Germline-derived CDR1 and CDR2 are LGHNA and YNFKEQ. CDR3 in amino acids: CASSQLPTGTGIAYEQYF. The DNA of the CDR3 is TGTGCCAGCAGCCAGCTCCCCACCGGGACAGGGATCGCCTACGAGCAGTACTTC.

The V and J genes are TRBV10-3 and TRBJ2-3; TRBD2 matches 8 bases. CDR1 ENHRY and CDR2 SYGVKD come from the germline V gene. The trim removed 3 bases at V and 5 bases at J, leaving 13 bases unmatched. The CDR3 consists of 17 residues. In nucleotides, the CDR3 is TGTGCCATCAGTGAAGGTCGGGGCGGGAGGATAGGAGATACGCAGTATTTT. Its protein product is CAISEGRGGRIGDTQYF.

V usage is TRBV6-5 and J usage is TRBJ1-4; 12 nucleotides match TRBD1. CDR3 size: 14 residues. V dropped 6 bases and J dropped 8; count of bases not matched to a gene: 4. In germline, CDR1 is MNHEY, CDR2 SVGAGI. CDR3 protein: CASRIGTGGEKLFF. The CDR3 DNA reads TGTGCCAGCAGAATCGGGACAGGGGGCGAAAAACTGTTTTTT.